Detailed here is one T cell receptor (beta chain). What antigen it recognizes has not been identified. No clone much larger than this one lies a single base away; base qualities are absent. The source of the sample is a study of blood T cell repertoires in COVID-19 (dated by TCRdb to about 2020). General notes on the study: Samples covering the acute and convalescent phases of COVID-19 were provided by collaborators in the United States, Italy and Spain. Where available, HLA class I and class II types were taken from metadata supplied by the sample provider and were not determined by assay-based typing. Sample metadata almost always included a de-identified subject ID, COVID-19 status, age in years and sex. The prospective study material was composed of cDNA or gDNA derived from T cells, B-cell-depleted T cells, or PBMCs. Samples were obtained from the ongoing ImmuneRACE study (first 160 participants) and from some 1,300 subjects provided by 6 global collaborators. The repertoires were released in a freely available public database intended as a resource for research on the immune response to SARS-CoV-2. The dataset comprised deeply sampled blood TCRbeta repertoires from subjects exposed to, actively infected with, or recovered from COVID-19.

Each collaborating institution followed its own protocols to collect whole blood in K2EDTA tubes. For TCRbeta analysis, collaborators shipped samples in one of three forms: frozen whole blood, isolated PBMCs, or DNA extracted from either of those sample types. TCRbeta CDR3 regions were amplified from genomic DNA by means of the immunoSEQ Assay, a bias-controlled multiplex PCR. The original methods were these. Nucleated cell counts per sample were estimated from amplification of reference gene primers within the assay. To quantify the absolute abundance of each unique TCRbeta CDR3 rearrangement, sequence reads were collapsed and filtered. Productive Simpson clonality was computed per sample as the square root of Simpson's diversity index over productive rearrangements. TCRdb limited this immuneACCESS table to in-frame rearrangements with V and J called. A share of clones is missing; checked studies link under half to unresolved V genes, and the rest is unexplained. That table gives V, J and clone size, and the DNA gave D and trimming. Here the sample has fewer than 70,000 clones; about 86% occur a single time. The ten largest clones take up 12% of the sample.

Here is what the overall study found, with its caveats: The amount of clinical and demographic metadata varied by source and participant and was provided uncurated.

Taken from cysteine to phenylalanine, the CDR3 has 15 residues. Here the CDR3 DNA is all that survives: 45 bases in frame from base 1. The germline V gene specifies MDHEN as CDR1 and SYDVKM as CDR2. Trimmed from V: 6 bases; trimmed from J: 7 bases; junction bases lacking a gene match: 11. The sequence is built from TRBV28 and TRBJ2-7, with 11 middle bases fitting TRBD1. This receptor was identified in a human donor in a cohort sampled during active COVID-19. Sequencing was performed on peripheral blood. The DNA sequence follows: TGTGCCAGCAGCCCCGGGACAGGGGGTATCTGGGAGCAGTACTTC. Its translation reads: CASSPGTGGIWEQYF.